This T cell receptor beta chain originates from a study of human T cells and chemical hapten exposure. Study-level information: TCR yields differed between samples (mainly from small differences in pooled library volume). Study-wide findings and caveats: Sensitizing to DPC left TCRs with a frequency above 1 in 1000 unaltered.

This clonotype has at least ten counts. Its target is not known. Unique molecular identifiers were attached to individual cDNA molecules within the library. Authors' methods: Between about 23,224 and 700,000 TCRs appeared in each sample, and the median stood at about 100,000. MiXCR, applied by TCRdb to the reads, yields one record per CDR3 protein. The V and J calls and clone size are TCRdb's, not the authors'. This sample has 95,000 to 150,000 distinct CDR3 sequences, with about 7.7% found just once. Unfractionated whole blood yielded total RNA. Per the germline V gene, CDR1 is SQVTM and CDR2 is ANQGSEA. Trimming pared 3 bases from V and 5 bases from J, leaving 13 bases between. The CDR3 has 13 residues.

This receptor was obtained from a human donor in good health. Some clones in this sample may be carry-over from other donors' samples. Sequencing used whole blood. The gene calls are TRBV29-1 and TRBJ1-1; D gene unclear. The chain's CDR3 is CSVDGVIGTEAFF. CDR3 coding DNA: TGCAGCGTTGACGGGGTGATTGGTACTGAAGCTTTCTTT.